The 28 T cell receptor beta chains below come from one sample, sequenced in a study of post-analysis software for immune sequencing data. Notes on the study in general: Five or six TRBV segments were more frequent in patients than controls; TRBV5-6, TRBV5-1 and TRBV20-1 belonged to this group.

The TCR beta cDNA libraries carried unique molecular identifiers. In TCRdb, the PCR reads were re-called with MiXCR into one record per CDR3 protein. This sample has about 200,000 distinct CDR3 sequences; roughly 28% occur once, and the top ten carry roughly 3.4%. Antigens for these TCRs are unknown. Sequencing was carried out using blood. These receptors were taken from a girl aged 2 to 17 with multiple sclerosis.

The chain combines TRBV29-1 with TRBJ2-7; no definite D call. The germline V and J ends were trimmed by 6 bases and 2 bases, with 5 bases remaining between them. CDR1 and CDR2 from the germline V gene are SQVTM and ANQGSEA. The CDR3 totals 10 residues. CDR3 region: CSVRTYEQYF. The CDR3 bases are TGCAGCGTCCGTACCTACGAGCAGTACTTC.

This clonotype was seen a few times. This chain joins TRBV25-1 and TRBJ2-1; possible D gene TRBD1, 5 bases. Trimming took 0 bases from V and 8 from J, leaving 17 bases between them. The CDR3 contains 16 residues. Germline CDR1 reads MGHDK; CDR2 reads SYGVNS. CDR3 sequence reads: CASSEYSGQGVDEQFF. In DNA, the CDR3 is TGTGCCAGCAGTGAATATTCAGGACAAGGGGTGGATGAGCAGTTCTTC.

The sample holds many counts of this clonotype. V gene TRBV4-1 combines with J gene TRBJ2-1, with TRBD2 matching 11 bases. The CDR3 extends over 20 amino acids. The V gene end was trimmed by 4 bases and the J gene end by 1 base; junction bases not matched to a gene: 15. CDR1 and CDR2 from the germline V gene are MGHRA and YSYEKL. This chain's CDR3 is CASSPKPGLAAGGSYNEQFF. The CDR3, as DNA: TGCGCCAGCAGCCCGAAGCCGGGACTAGCGGCCGGGGGGTCCTACAATGAGCAGTTCTTC.

This clonotype has a count of ten or more. The rearrangement joins TRBV6-4 to TRBJ2-1; D possibly corresponds to TRBD2 (6 bases). CDR3 length equals 15 residues. Trimming stripped 6 bases from V and 9 bases from J, with 21 bases between. From germline, CDR1 is MRHNA and CDR2 SNTAGT. DNA of the CDR3: TGTGCCAGCAGCCCCGCGGGGTCGGTCTCGGGTGAGCAGTTCTTC. This gives the protein CASSPAGSVSGEQFF.

A word on this clonotype: A much more abundant neighbour one base away suggests this may be a read error. J is TRBJ2-3 and V is TRBV4-2; D gene unclear. Per germline, CDR1 LGHNA and CDR2 YNFKEQ. CDR3 length equals 14 residues. Trimming stripped 0 bases from V and 8 bases from J, with 12 bases between. Here the CDR3 DNA reads TGTGCCAGCAGCCAAGATGTTGGGTGGGGTACGCAGTATTTT. Translated, it gives CASSQDVGWGTQYF.

The gene calls are TRBV11-3 and TRBJ2-5, with D perhaps TRBD1 or TRBD2 (5 bases each). Trimming pared 4 bases from V and 3 bases from J, leaving 9 bases between. In germline, CDR1 is SGHNT, CDR2 YENEEA. The CDR3 totals 13 residues. In DNA form, the CDR3 reads TGTGCCAGCAGCTCGGGACCAAAAGAGACCCAGTACTTC. It codes for CASSSGPKETQYF.

This clonotype was counted many times. This chain uses TRBV7-2 with TRBJ2-6, with D possibly being TRBD1 or TRBD2 (5 bases each). This CDR3 is built from 16 residues. Germline CDR1 is SGHTA and CDR2 is FQGNSA. The ends were cut back, 8 bases at V and 0 bases at J, with 14 bases in the middle. CDR3: CASSEGRTSGANVLTF. The DNA for the CDR3 is TGTGCCAGCTCCGAGGGACGGACCTCTGGGGCCAACGTCCTGACTTTC.

The table lists this clonotype with many counts. The V and J genes are TRBV20-1 and TRBJ2-7; D may be TRBD2 (5 bases). V lost 0 bases and J lost 4, with 13 bases in between. CDR3 length: 14 amino acids. The germline gives CDR1 DFQATT, CDR2 SNEGSKA (reference sequence). This chain's CDR3 is CSARDGLLDYEQYF. The CDR3 DNA reads as TGCAGTGCTAGAGATGGACTCCTCGATTACGAGCAGTACTTC.

This clonotype came up many times. The chain links TRBV3-1 to TRBJ2-1, with no clear D. This CDR3 region has 10 residues. Germline V gives CDR1 LGHDT, CDR2 YNNKEL (reference sequence). Trimming shortened V by 5 bases and J by 9 bases, and 5 bases separated the two germline ends. CDR3 DNA sequence: TGTGCCAGCAGCGGGGTTGAGCAGTTCTTC. Translation gives CASSGVEQFF.

This clonotype showed up many times. A much larger clone lies a single base off, so this may be a read error. V and J are TRBV5-1 and TRBJ2-7; 10 bases map to TRBD1. The germline V gene has CDR1 SGHRS and CDR2 YFSETQ. This CDR3 is built from 14 residues. The CDR3 DNA reads as TGCGCCGGCAGCTCCCGGGACAGGGGCAACGAGCAGTACTTC. Its protein is CAGSSRDRGNEQYF.

Regarding this clonotype: With a much larger clone just one base away, this may be a read error. This chain joins TRBV5-1 and TRBJ2-1, with D tentatively TRBD1 (6 bases). Looked up from germline, CDR1 is SGHRS and CDR2 is YFSETQ. The CDR3 consists of 15 residues. The CDR3 nucleotides are TGCGCCAGCAGTTCCACAGGGTCAAGGAGCAATGAGCAGTTATTC. Translating gives CASSSTGSRSNEQLF.

This clonotype was seen many times. The V and J genes are TRBV7-2 and TRBJ1-5; D gene uncertain. Germline CDR1 reads SGHTA; CDR2 reads FQGNSA. The CDR3 spans 12 residues. V lost 5 bases and J 10 bases, leaving 12 bases between the germline ends. CDR3 region: CASSRGNTPQHF. The CDR3 DNA reads TGTGCCAGCAGCCGCGGGAATACACCCCAGCATTTT.

This clonotype was seen a handful of times. This chain links TRBV11-2 with TRBJ1-2; 12 bases are shared with TRBD1. Trimming took 4 bases from V and 13 from J; bases not matched to a gene: 7. From germline, CDR1 is SGHAT and CDR2 FQNNGV. The CDR3 has 13 amino acids. The CDR3 coding sequence is TGTGCCAGCAGCTCAGGGACAGGGGGCGCGCGCACCTTC. This gives the protein CASSSGTGGARTF.

V is TRBV15 and J is TRBJ1-5; TRBD1 aligns across 8 bases. Germline CDR1 reads LNHNV; CDR2 reads YYDKDF (reference sequence). The CDR3 has 18 amino acids. The V segment lost 3 bases and the J segment 10 bases; nucleotides outside the gene matches: 20. In DNA form, the CDR3 reads TGTGCCACCAGCAGCCAAGACAGCCTTGGACAGGGAATAACTCCCCAGCATTTT. Encoded protein: CATSSQDSLGQGITPQHF.

In the case of this clonotype: This may come from a read error, since a much larger clone is one base off. The chain employs TRBV6-5 and TRBJ2-7; 7 bases line up with TRBD2. Germline values: CDR1 MNHEY, CDR2 SVGAGI. The CDR3 totals 16 residues. The V gene end was trimmed by 2 bases and the J gene end by 7 bases; junction bases not matched to a gene: 14. This CDR3 reads CASSYGGGNSYNEQYF. DNA for the CDR3: TGTGCCAGCAGTTACGGGGGGGGTAACTCCTACAATGAGCAGTACTTC.

In its sample, this clonotype was seen many times. The V call is TRBV20-1, the J call TRBJ2-5; D is undetermined. Germline V gene sequence: CDR1 DFQATT, CDR2 SNEGSKA (reference sequence). The V gene lost 1 base and the J gene lost 4 bases, with 7 bases spanning the gap. The CDR3 consists of 12 residues. DNA for the CDR3: TGCAGTGCTAGAGGGCCTGGAGAGACCCAGTACTTC. It codes for CSARGPGETQYF.

In its sample, this clonotype was seen many times. The V gene is TRBV9, the J gene TRBJ2-3; D gene unclear. Trimming removed 0 bases from V and 0 bases from J, with 8 bases in between. There are 15 residues in the CDR3. Germline CDR1 is SGDLS and CDR2 is YYNGEE. CDR3 bases: TGTGCCAGCAGCGTAGTGGTGACTAGCACAGATACGCAGTATTTT. It codes for CASSVVVTSTDTQYF.

This sequence joins TRBV12-3 or TRBV12-4 and TRBJ2-1; 9 positions match TRBD1. This CDR3 contains 16 residues. J lost 8 bases, V lost 5 bases, and 13 bases had no gene match. Written as DNA, the CDR3 is TGTGCCAGCAGTCCGAGGGGGGACAGGGCGTGTTATGAGCAGTTCTTC. It codes for CASSPRGDRACYEQFF.

This clonotype has a handful of counts. The chain employs TRBV3-1 and TRBJ1-1; D unclear. The CDR3 covers 14 residues. Germline values: CDR1 LGHDT, CDR2 YNNKEL (reference sequence). The V and J ends lost 4 bases and 4 bases respectively, with 13 bases between them. The CDR3 sequence: CASSPGGVITEAFF. CDR3 sequence (DNA): TGTGCCAGCAGCCCAGGTGGGGTAATCACTGAAGCTTTCTTT.

The rearrangement uses TRBV7-8 and TRBJ2-3; 11 bases map to TRBD1. The germline V gene encodes CDR1 SGHVS and CDR2 FQNEAQ. This CDR3 is 15 amino acids long. The trim removed 3 bases at V and 4 bases at J, leaving 3 bases unmatched. CDR3 sequence reads: CASSFRTGGADTQYF. Here the CDR3 DNA reads TGTGCCAGCAGCTTTCGGACAGGGGGCGCAGATACGCAGTATTTT.

Turning to this clonotype: A much larger clone is a single base away; this may be a read error. V and J are TRBV7-9 and TRBJ2-5; the D gene is possibly TRBD1 (6 bases). The CDR3 is 15 residues long. Germline CDR1 reads SEHNR; CDR2 reads FQNEAQ (reference sequence). This CDR3 reads CASSSRQGQQGTQYF. The DNA of the CDR3 is TGTGCCAGCAGCTCCCGCCAAGGACAGCAAGGGACCCAGTACTTC.

The rearrangement joins TRBV5-1 to TRBJ1-4, with unresolved D. Trimming took off 3 bases at V and 11 bases at J, with 11 bases between the two ends. The CDR3 has 12 amino acids. The V gene's germline CDR1 is SGHRS and CDR2 YFSETQ. In DNA form, the CDR3 reads TGCGCCAGCAGCTCCGACACCCTGAAACTGTTTTTT. Amino acids: CASSSDTLKLFF.

This clonotype was recorded at least ten times. CDR3 nucleotide sequence: TGCGCCAGCAGCGCCGACACAGGGGATAATTCACCCCTCCACTTT. It yields the protein CASSADTGDNSPLHF. The chain combines TRBV5-1 with TRBJ1-6, with 7 bases identical to TRBD1. The germline CDR1 and CDR2 sequences are SGHRS and YFSETQ. V lost 4 bases and J lost 5; bases outside the gene matches: 6. There are 15 residues in the CDR3.

Points on this clonotype: This could be a read error, since a much larger clone is one nucleotide away. V is TRBV6-6 and J is TRBJ2-1; D remains ambiguous. This CDR3 spans 13 amino acids. Germline V gives CDR1 MNHNY, CDR2 SVGAGI (reference sequence). Trimming stripped 2 bases from V and 10 bases from J, with 12 bases between. The DNA of the CDR3 is TGTGCCAGCAGTTACGGGGTTAATTACGAGCAGTTCTTC. Translated: CASSYGVNYEQFF.

A remark on this clonotype: Being one base from a much bigger clone, this may be a read error. The chain couples TRBV7-2 to TRBJ2-5, with D uncertain. Per the germline V gene, CDR1 is SGHTA and CDR2 is FQGNSA. This CDR3 contains 15 residues. The CDR3 DNA is TGTGCCCGCAGCTTAGTGGGGAACTCCAAGGAGACCCAGTACTTC. Its translation is CARSLVGNSKETQYF.

This clonotype was detected a few times. This chain's CDR3 is CASREDRAATNEKLFF. CDR3 nucleotides: TGTGCCAGCAGGGAGGACAGGGCGGCAACTAATGAAAAACTGTTTTTT. The chain links TRBV28 to TRBJ1-4; 8 bases are a match to TRBD1. J lost 0 bases, V lost 6 bases, and 6 bases had no gene match. Germline CDR1 is MDHEN and CDR2 is SYDVKM. The CDR3 runs 16 residues.

In this sample, this clonotype turned up many times. The chain is built from TRBV15 and TRBJ2-5; 8 nucleotides line up with TRBD2. The germline CDR1 and CDR2 sequences are LNHNV and YYDKDF (reference sequence). The CDR3 totals 15 residues. The J segment lost 1 base and the V segment lost 5 bases, leaving 6 bases of the junction unmatched. The DNA of the CDR3 is TGTGCCACCAGCGGAGCGGGAGTATCCCAAGAGACCCAGTACTTC. It codes for CATSGAGVSQETQYF.

V is TRBV4-3 and J is TRBJ1-2, with D maybe TRBD1 (6 bases). V lost 0 bases and J 3 bases, leaving 14 bases between the germline ends. This CDR3 is 16 amino acids long. Per the germline V gene, CDR1 is LGHNA and CDR2 is YSLEER. The CDR3 bases are TGCGCCAGCAGCCAAGATTTGGGGGCCAGAGACTATGGCTACACCTTC. Protein: CASSQDLGARDYGYTF.